These 20 T cell receptor beta chains were all obtained from the same sample, sequenced in a study of cytomegalovirus exposure and HLA in healthy donors. The PCR had 60 Vbeta and 13 Jbeta primers. The repertoire was sequenced with immunoSEQ multiplex PCR; TCRdb's copy has only in-frame clones and lacks some. This table has roughly 120,000 clones, approximately 80% appearing once. The sequenced material came from PBMCs. All receptors come from a woman in her twenties or thirties in good health and CMV-seronegative.

The V call is TRBV27, the J call TRBJ2-2; D possibly corresponds to TRBD2 (5 bases). Germline CDR1 reads MNHEY; CDR2 reads SMNVEV (reference sequence). The CDR3 loop spans 15 amino acids. The V end lost 7 bases, the J end lost 4 bases, and 16 bases lay between the germline ends. The CDR3 reads CASTHRVGITGELFF. The DNA for the CDR3 is TGTGCCAGCACTCATAGAGTCGGGATCACCGGGGAGCTGTTTTTT.

The V call is TRBV28, the J call TRBJ2-3; no clear D gene. V shed 5 bases and J shed 3 bases, with 12 bases lying between them. CDR1 is MDHEN, CDR2 SYDVKM, per germline. The CDR3 consists of 14 residues. For the CDR3, the DNA is TGTGCCAGCAGTCCCCCAGGTGTGACAGATACGCAGTATTTT. This encodes CASSPPGVTDTQYF.

The chain recombines TRBV28 with TRBJ1-1; D may be TRBD1 (5 bases). The germline gives CDR1 MDHEN, CDR2 SYDVKM. This CDR3 region has 10 residues. Trimming stripped 6 bases from V and 11 bases from J, with 10 bases between. This chain's CDR3 is CASRQGCAFF. CDR3 coding DNA: TGTGCCAGCAGGCAGGGTTGCGCTTTCTTT.

The CDR3 coding sequence is TGTGCCAGTAGTATAGACCCCGGGACAGGGACGGAGACCCAGTACTTC. Its translation is CASSIDPGTGTETQYF. This chain joins TRBV19 and TRBJ2-5; 9 nucleotides match TRBD1. The germline V gene encodes CDR1 LNHDA and CDR2 SQIVND (reference sequence). The CDR3 runs to 16 residues. V lost 0 bases and J lost 5; bases outside the gene matches: 7.

The chain carries TRBV9 and TRBJ2-7; possible D gene TRBD2, 6 bases. This CDR3 has 15 amino acids. V lost 3 bases and J lost 7, with 20 bases in between. The germline CDR1 and CDR2 sequences are SGDLS and YYNGEE. CDR3 in amino acids: CASSDGASALGEQYF. DNA of the CDR3: TGTGCCAGCAGCGATGGGGCTAGCGCCCTGGGGGAGCAGTACTTC.

The chain combines TRBV27 with TRBJ2-7; 8 nucleotides match TRBD1. V was pared by 2 bases and J by 0 bases, with 3 bases of the junction left unmatched. The CDR3 length is 15 residues. In germline, CDR1 is MNHEY, CDR2 SMNVEV (reference sequence). Written as DNA, the CDR3 is TGTGCCAGCAGTTTACGGACAGGGAGCTCCTACGAGCAGTACTTC. It specifies CASSLRTGSSYEQYF.

V usage is TRBV6-4 and J usage is TRBJ2-1; TRBD2 matches at 8 bases. The CDR3 covers 16 residues. Per germline, CDR1 MRHNA and CDR2 SNTAGT. V lost 5 bases and J lost 3; bases outside the gene matches: 9. The CDR3 DNA follows: TGTGCCAGCAGTCCTACGGGGCTAGCGGGCTACAATGAGCAGTTCTTC. Translating gives CASSPTGLAGYNEQFF.

This chain links TRBV10-3 with TRBJ1-1, with D possibly TRBD1 on 5 matching bases. CDR1 and CDR2 (germline): ENHRY, SYGVKD. The CDR3 totals 14 residues. V gave up 6 bases and J gave up 5 bases, with 16 bases separating them. The CDR3 nucleotides are TGTGCCATCAGACCCAGGGCCCAGGAGACTGAAGCTTTCTTT. Translated: CAIRPRAQETEAFF.

The genes are TRBV11-2 and TRBJ2-3; 11 bases fit TRBD1. Germline lookup yields CDR1 SGHAT and CDR2 FQNNGV. The CDR3 is made up of 17 amino acids. V trimming: 4 bases; J trimming: 4 bases; junction bases outside the gene matches: 10. The CDR3 DNA follows: TGTGCCAGCAGCTACCGGGACAGGGGGGCTAAAGCAGATACGCAGTATTTT. It specifies CASSYRDRGAKADTQYF. Together with reference TRBV11-2 and TRBJ2-3, the CDR3 gives the full variable domain: EAGVAQSPRYKIIEKRQSVAFWCNPISGHATLYWYQQILGQGPKLLIQFQNNGVVDDSQLPKDRFSAERLKGVDSTLKIQPAKLEDSAVYLCASSYRDRGAKADTQYFGPGTRLTVL.

About this clone itself: The identical CDR3 is also encoded by other nucleotide sequences in the sample. The V and J genes are TRBV6-5 and TRBJ2-1; no definite D call. Germline-derived CDR1 and CDR2 are MNHEY and SVGAGI. V lost 5 bases and J 4 bases, leaving 3 bases between the germline ends. CDR3 length: 11 amino acids. The CDR3 here is CASSLYNEQFF. The CDR3 DNA reads TGTGCCAGCAGTCTGTACAATGAGCAGTTCTTC.

The chain is built from TRBV5-1 and TRBJ2-1; 8 nucleotides line up with TRBD1. Per germline, CDR1 SGHRS and CDR2 YFSETQ. Trimming cost V 4 bases and J 4 bases; bases outside gene matches: 7. The CDR3 is 15 residues long. Here the CDR3 reads CASSLRDRHYNEQFF. As DNA, the CDR3 is TGCGCCAGCAGCCTCCGGGACAGGCATTACAATGAGCAGTTCTTC.

This clone is termed medium-sized. The chain is built from TRBV4-2 and TRBJ2-6, with a tentative D call TRBD1 (5 bases). The germline V gene has CDR1 LGHNA and CDR2 YNFKEQ. This CDR3 comprises 16 residues. The V end was cut by 0 bases, the J end by 0 bases, with 6 bases between. The CDR3 nucleotides are TGTGCCAGCAGCCAAGAGGACAACTCTGGGGCCAACGTCCTGACTTTC. The encoded protein is CASSQEDNSGANVLTF.

This clone has more than one count but fewer than ten. This chain connects TRBV19 to TRBJ2-3; 10 nucleotides line up with TRBD1. Germline V gene data show CDR1 as LNHDA and CDR2 as SQIVND (reference sequence). Trimming took 6 bases from V and 6 from J; bases not matched to a gene: 9. The CDR3 length is 15 residues. The CDR3 DNA follows: TGTGCCAGTAGCCCGACAGGGGGCCGATTCGATACGCAGTATTTT. Its translation: CASSPTGGRFDTQYF.

The rearrangement uses TRBV5-1 and TRBJ2-7; D possibly corresponds to TRBD1 (6 bases). V was trimmed by 4 bases and J by 1 base, leaving 21 bases between them. Germline CDR1 SGHRS, CDR2 YFSETQ. This CDR3 has 17 residues. The CDR3 DNA sequence: TGCGCCAGCAGCCCGCCCGCTACAGGGTCGCGATCCTACGAGCAGTACTTC. Its translation is CASSPPATGSRSYEQYF.

J is TRBJ2-5 and V is TRBV18, with 9 bases that match TRBD1. The V segment lost 6 bases and the J segment 3 bases; nucleotides outside the gene matches: 5. Looked up from germline, CDR1 is KGHSH and CDR2 is LQKENI. The CDR3 has 14 amino acids. The CDR3: CASSRRDREETQYF. As DNA, the CDR3 is TGTGCCAGCTCCCGGAGGGACAGGGAAGAGACCCAGTACTTC.

The genes are TRBV6-6 and TRBJ1-5, with D maybe TRBD1 (5 bases). Germline V gene data show CDR1 as MNHNY and CDR2 as SVGAGI (reference sequence). The V gene lost 8 bases and the J gene lost 3 bases, with 8 bases spanning the gap. This CDR3 has 12 residues. CDR3 residues: CASRGSNQPQHF. In DNA form, the CDR3 reads TGTGCCAGCCGGGGGTCCAATCAGCCCCAGCATTTT.

This clone has a handful of counts. The rearrangement joins TRBV7-6 to TRBJ2-1; a weak D match, TRBD2 (6 bases). Trimming removed 5 bases from V and 5 bases from J, with 16 bases in between. Germline V gene lookup returns CDR1 SGHVS and CDR2 FNYEAQ. This CDR3 contains 15 residues. In nucleotides, the CDR3 is TGTGCCAGCAGCCTCCGAGCGGGCCATAACAATGAGCAGTTCTTC. The encoded protein is CASSLRAGHNNEQFF.

The chain links TRBV10-1 to TRBJ1-1; D might be TRBD1 (6 bases). Germline V gives CDR1 WNHNN, CDR2 SYGVQD (reference sequence). The V gene lost 6 bases and the J gene lost 4 bases, with 15 bases spanning the gap. The CDR3 spans 14 residues. Here the CDR3 DNA reads TGCGCCAGCAGCGAAACTATGGGGGCCACTGAAGCTTTCTTT. Translating it yields CASSETMGATEAFF.

The table lists this clone with a few counts. This chain joins TRBV5-1 and TRBJ2-2; maybe TRBD1 (6 bases). This CDR3 is 13 amino acids long. CDR1 and CDR2 from the germline V gene are SGHRS and YFSETQ. V was trimmed by 4 bases and J by 7 bases, leaving 11 bases between them. The CDR3, as DNA: TGCGCCAGCAGCCCTCAGGGGTTCGGGGAGCTGTTTTTT. This gives the protein CASSPQGFGELFF.

The chain couples TRBV4-3 to TRBJ1-1; TRBD1 aligns across 7 bases. CDR3 size: 14 residues. Germline-derived CDR1 and CDR2 are LGHNA and YSLEER. V shed 0 bases, J shed 8 bases, and the junction held 6 bases outside the gene matches. The CDR3 loop is CASSQDRDSQEAFF. In DNA, the CDR3 is TGCGCCAGCAGCCAAGATCGGGACAGTCAAGAAGCTTTCTTT.